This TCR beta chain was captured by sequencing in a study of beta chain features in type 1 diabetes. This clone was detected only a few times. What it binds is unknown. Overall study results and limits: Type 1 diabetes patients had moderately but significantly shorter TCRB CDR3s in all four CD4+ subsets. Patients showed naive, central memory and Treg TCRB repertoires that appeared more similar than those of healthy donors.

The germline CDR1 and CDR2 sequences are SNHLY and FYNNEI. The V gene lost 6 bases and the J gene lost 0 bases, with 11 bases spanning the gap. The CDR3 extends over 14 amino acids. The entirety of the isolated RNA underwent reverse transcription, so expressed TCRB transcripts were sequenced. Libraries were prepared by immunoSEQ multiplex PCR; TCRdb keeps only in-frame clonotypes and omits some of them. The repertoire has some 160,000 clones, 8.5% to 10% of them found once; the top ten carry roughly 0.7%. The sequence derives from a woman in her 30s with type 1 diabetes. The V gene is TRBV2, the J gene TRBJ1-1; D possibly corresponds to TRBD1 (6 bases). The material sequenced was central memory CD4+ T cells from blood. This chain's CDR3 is CASSSQGMNTEAFF. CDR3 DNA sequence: TGTGCCAGCAGCTCTCAGGGGATGAACACTGAAGCTTTCTTT.